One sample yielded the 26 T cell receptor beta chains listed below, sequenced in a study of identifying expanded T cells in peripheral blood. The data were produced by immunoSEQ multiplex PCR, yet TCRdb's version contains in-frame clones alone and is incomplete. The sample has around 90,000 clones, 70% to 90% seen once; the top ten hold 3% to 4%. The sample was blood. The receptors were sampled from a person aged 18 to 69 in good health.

CDR3 region: CASKGTDLQETQYF. The CDR3 DNA reads as TGTGCCAGCAAGGGGACAGACTTACAAGAGACCCAGTACTTC. The chain recombines TRBV2 with TRBJ2-5, with TRBD1 matching 7 bases. Trimming removed 7 bases from V and 2 bases from J; junction bases left unmatched: 7. The CDR3 contains 14 residues. Germline V gene lookup returns CDR1 SNHLY and CDR2 FYNNEI.

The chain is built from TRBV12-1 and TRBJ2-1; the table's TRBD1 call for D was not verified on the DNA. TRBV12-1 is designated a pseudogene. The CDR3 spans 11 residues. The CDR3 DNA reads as TGTGCCAGCAGCTTGGACAAGGAGCAGTTCTTC. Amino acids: CASSLDKEQFF.

The CDR3 loop reads CASSYSTGGTYEKLFF. The CDR3 region has the DNA TGTGCCAGCAGTTACTCGACCGGAGGCACGTATGAAAAACTGTTTTTT. This chain links TRBV6-5 with TRBJ1-4, with unresolved D. Germline V gene lookup returns CDR1 MNHEY and CDR2 SVGAGI. This CDR3 comprises 16 residues. Deletions cut 0 bases from V and 6 bases from J, with 14 bases between.

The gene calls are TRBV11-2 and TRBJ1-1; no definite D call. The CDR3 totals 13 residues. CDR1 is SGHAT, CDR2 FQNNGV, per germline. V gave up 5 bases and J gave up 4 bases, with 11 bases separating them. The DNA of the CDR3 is TGTGCCAGCAGCCTGGAGGAAGGCACTGAAGCTTTCTTT. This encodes CASSLEEGTEAFF.

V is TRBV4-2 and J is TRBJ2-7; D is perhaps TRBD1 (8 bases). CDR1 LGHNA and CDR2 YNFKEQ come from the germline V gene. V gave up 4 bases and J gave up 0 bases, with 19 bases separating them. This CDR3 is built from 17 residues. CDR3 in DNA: TGTGCCAGCAGCCTTGATACAGGGGGGGACGCCTCCTACGAGCAGTACTTC. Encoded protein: CASSLDTGGDASYEQYF.

The CDR3 region is CASSLRGAPLHF. In nucleotides, the CDR3 is TGTGCCAGCAGCTTAAGGGGGGCACCCCTCCACTTT. This chain uses TRBV13 with TRBJ1-6; possibly TRBD1 for D (6 bases). Germline V gene data show CDR1 as PRHDT and CDR2 as FYEKMQ (reference sequence). The CDR3 is 12 residues long. Deletions cut 2 bases from V and 11 bases from J, with 7 bases between.

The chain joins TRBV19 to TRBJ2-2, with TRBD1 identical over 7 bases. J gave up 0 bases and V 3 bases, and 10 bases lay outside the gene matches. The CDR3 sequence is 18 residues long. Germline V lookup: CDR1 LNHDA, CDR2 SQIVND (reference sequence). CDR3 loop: CASSMWGPGQPNTGELFF. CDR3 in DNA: TGTGCCAGTAGTATGTGGGGACCGGGACAGCCGAACACCGGGGAGCTGTTTTTT.

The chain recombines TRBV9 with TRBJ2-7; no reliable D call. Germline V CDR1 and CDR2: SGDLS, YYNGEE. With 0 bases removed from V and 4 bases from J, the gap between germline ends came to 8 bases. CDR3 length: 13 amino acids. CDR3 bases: TGTGCCAGCAGCGTAGGACTGGGGTACGAGCAGTACTTC. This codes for CASSVGLGYEQYF.

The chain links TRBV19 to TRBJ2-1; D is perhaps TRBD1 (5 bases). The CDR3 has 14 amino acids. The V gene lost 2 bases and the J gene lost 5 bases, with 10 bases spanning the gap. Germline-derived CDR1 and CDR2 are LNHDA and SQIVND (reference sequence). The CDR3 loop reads CASSIRAGNNEQFF. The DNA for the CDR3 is TGTGCCAGTAGTATAAGGGCAGGGAACAATGAGCAGTTCTTC.

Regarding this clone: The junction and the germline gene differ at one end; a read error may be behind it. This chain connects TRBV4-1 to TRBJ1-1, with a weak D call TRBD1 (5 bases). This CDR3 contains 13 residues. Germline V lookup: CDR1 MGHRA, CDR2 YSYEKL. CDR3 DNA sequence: TGCGCCAGCAGCGAAGACAGGAACACTGAAGCTTTCTTT. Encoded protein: CASSEDRNTEAFF.

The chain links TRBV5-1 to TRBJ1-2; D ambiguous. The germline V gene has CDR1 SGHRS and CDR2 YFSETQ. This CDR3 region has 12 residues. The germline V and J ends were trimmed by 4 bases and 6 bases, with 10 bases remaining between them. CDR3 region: CASSTGRDGYTF. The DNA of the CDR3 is TGCGCCAGCAGCACCGGACGGGATGGCTACACCTTC.

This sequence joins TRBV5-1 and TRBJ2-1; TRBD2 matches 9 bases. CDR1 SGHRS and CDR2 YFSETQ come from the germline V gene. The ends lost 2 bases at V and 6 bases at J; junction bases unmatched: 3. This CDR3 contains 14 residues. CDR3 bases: TGCGCCAGCAGCTTACTAGCGGGCCTCAATGAGCAGTTCTTC. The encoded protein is CASSLLAGLNEQFF.

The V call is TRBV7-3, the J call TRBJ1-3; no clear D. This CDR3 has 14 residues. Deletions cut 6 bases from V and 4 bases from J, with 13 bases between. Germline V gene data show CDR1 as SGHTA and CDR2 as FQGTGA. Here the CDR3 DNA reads TGTGCCAGCAGGGATGGGTCCGCCGGAAACACCATATATTTT. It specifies CASRDGSAGNTIYF.

CDR3 coding DNA: TGTGCCAGCAGCGTCTTCCCCGGGACAGGGGTAGAGACCCAGTACTTC. As protein: CASSVFPGTGVETQYF. The chain carries TRBV9 and TRBJ2-5, with TRBD1 identical over 10 bases. V was pared by 2 bases and J by 4 bases, with 8 bases of the junction left unmatched. Germline V gene sequence: CDR1 SGDLS, CDR2 YYNGEE. The CDR3 has 16 residues.

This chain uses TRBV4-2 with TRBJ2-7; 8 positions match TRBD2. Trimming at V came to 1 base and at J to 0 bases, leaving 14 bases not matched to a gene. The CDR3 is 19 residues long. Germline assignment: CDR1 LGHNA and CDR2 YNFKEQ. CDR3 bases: TGTGCCAGCAGCCAAGCGGGAGGGCCCTCTTCGGCCACCTCCTACGAGCAGTACTTC. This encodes CASSQAGGPSSATSYEQYF.

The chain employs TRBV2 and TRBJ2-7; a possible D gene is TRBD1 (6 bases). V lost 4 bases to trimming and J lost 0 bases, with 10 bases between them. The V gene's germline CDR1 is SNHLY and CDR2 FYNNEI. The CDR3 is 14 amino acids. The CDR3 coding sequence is TGTGCCAGCAGTGTTGGCAGGGGCTCCTACGAGCAGTACTTC. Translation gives CASSVGRGSYEQYF.

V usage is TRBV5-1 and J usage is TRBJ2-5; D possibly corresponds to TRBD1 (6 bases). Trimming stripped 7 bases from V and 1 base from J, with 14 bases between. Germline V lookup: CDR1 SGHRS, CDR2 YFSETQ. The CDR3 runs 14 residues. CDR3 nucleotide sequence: TGCGCCAGCGGCACAGGGTCCGTCCAAGAGACCCAGTACTTC. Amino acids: CASGTGSVQETQYF.

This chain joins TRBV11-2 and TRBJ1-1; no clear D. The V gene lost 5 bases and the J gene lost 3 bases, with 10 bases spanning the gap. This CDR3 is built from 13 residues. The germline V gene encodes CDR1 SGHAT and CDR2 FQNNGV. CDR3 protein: CASSLTGDTEAFF. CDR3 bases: TGTGCCAGCAGCCTGACGGGAGACACTGAAGCTTTCTTT.

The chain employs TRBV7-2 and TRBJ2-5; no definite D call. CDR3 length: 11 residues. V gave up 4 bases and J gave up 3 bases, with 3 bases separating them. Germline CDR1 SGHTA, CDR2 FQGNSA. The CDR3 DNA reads TGTGCCAGCAGCTCCAAAGAGACCCAGTACTTC. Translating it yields CASSSKETQYF.

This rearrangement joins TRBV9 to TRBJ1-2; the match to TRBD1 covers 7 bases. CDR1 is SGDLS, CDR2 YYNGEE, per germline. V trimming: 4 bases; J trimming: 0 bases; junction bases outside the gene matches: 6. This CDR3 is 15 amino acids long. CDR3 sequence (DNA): TGTGCCAGCAGCCCGGAGGGGGCCCCTAACTATGGCTACACCTTC. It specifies CASSPEGAPNYGYTF.

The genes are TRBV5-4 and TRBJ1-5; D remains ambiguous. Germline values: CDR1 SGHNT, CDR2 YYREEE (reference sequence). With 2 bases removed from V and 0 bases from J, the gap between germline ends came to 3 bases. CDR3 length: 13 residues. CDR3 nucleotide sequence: TGTGCCAGCAGCTTAGGTAGCAATCAGCCCCAGCATTTT. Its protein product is CASSLGSNQPQHF.

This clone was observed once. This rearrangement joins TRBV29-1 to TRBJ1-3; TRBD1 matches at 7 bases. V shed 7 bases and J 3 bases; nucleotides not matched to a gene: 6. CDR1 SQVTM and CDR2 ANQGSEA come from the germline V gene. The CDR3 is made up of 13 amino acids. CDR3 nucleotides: TGCAGCGGGAAGACAGGGCTTGGAAACACCATATATTTT. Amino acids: CSGKTGLGNTIYF. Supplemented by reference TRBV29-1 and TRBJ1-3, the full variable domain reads SAVISQKPSRDICQRGTSLTIQCQVDSQVTMMFWYRQQPGQSLTLIATANQGSEATYESGFVIDKFPISRPNLTFSTLTVSNMSPEDSSIYLCSGKTGLGNTIYFGEGSWLTVV.

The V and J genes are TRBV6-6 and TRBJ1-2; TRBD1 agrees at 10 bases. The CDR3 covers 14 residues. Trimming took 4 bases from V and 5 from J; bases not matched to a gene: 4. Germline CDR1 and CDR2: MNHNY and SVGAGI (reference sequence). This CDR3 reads CASSFRTGGYGYTF. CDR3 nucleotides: TGTGCCAGCAGTTTCCGGACAGGGGGATATGGCTACACCTTC.

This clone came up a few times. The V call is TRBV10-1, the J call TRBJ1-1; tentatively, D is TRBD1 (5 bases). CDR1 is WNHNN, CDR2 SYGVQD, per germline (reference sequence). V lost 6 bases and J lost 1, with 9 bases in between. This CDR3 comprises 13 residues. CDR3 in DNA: TGCGCCAGCAGGAGAGACAGGAACACTGAAGCTTTCTTT. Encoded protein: CASRRDRNTEAFF.

The CDR3 DNA follows: TGTGCCAGCAGCTACGGGGAGCTGTTTTTT. Translated: CASSYGELFF. The J gene is TRBJ2-2, the V gene TRBV7-9, with D unresolved. V lost 4 bases to trimming and J lost 7 bases, with 1 base between them. The germline gives CDR1 SEHNR, CDR2 FQNEAQ (reference sequence). The CDR3 contains 10 residues.

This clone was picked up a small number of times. CDR3 in amino acids: CASSEKSGGADTQYF. Written as DNA, the CDR3 is TGTGCCAGCAGTGAAAAGAGCGGGGGGGCAGATACGCAGTATTTT. The chain links TRBV6-1 to TRBJ2-3; 10 bases fit TRBD2. The germline gives CDR1 MNHNS, CDR2 SASEGT. This CDR3 region has 15 residues. V dropped 2 bases and J dropped 4; count of bases not matched to a gene: 3.